Following are 9 T cell receptor beta chains from one sample sequenced in a study of identical twins. One entry per CDR3 protein results from TCRdb running MiXCR on the 5' RACE reads. This sample has hundreds of thousands of distinct CDR3 sequences, with roughly 18% found just once. This sample was also put to use in a study of T cells expressing NK-cell markers.

Sequenced: PBMCs. These receptors were collected from a woman younger than 30 in good health.

The chain is built from TRBV24-1 and TRBJ2-1, with D perhaps TRBD1 (5 bases). Germline V gene sequence: CDR1 KGHDR, CDR2 SFDVKD. V gave up 1 base and J gave up 7 bases, with 7 bases separating them. The length of the CDR3 is 13 residues. The CDR3 sequence is CATSDFAGNEQFF. CDR3 nucleotides: TGTGCCACCAGTGATTTTGCAGGGAATGAGCAGTTCTTC.

The chain combines TRBV7-9 with TRBJ1-5; D is unresolved. V gave up 0 bases and J gave up 2 bases, with 14 bases separating them. CDR1 is SEHNR, CDR2 FQNEAQ, per germline (reference sequence). The CDR3 extends over 17 amino acids. The CDR3 DNA follows: TGTGCCAGCAGCTTAGCGGTGTCCCTTTACGGCAATCAGCCCCAGCATTTT. It translates to CASSLAVSLYGNQPQHF.

Only a few counts were recorded for this clonotype. This rearrangement joins TRBV12-3 or TRBV12-4 to TRBJ1-2; D remains unclear. Between the trimmed V and J ends, which lost 4 bases and 8 bases, there was a span of 14 bases. There are 13 residues in the CDR3. The CDR3 region is CASSSARSRGYTF. For the CDR3, the DNA is TGTGCCAGCAGTTCTGCCCGGTCGAGGGGCTACACCTTC.

The rearrangement links TRBV3-1 to TRBJ2-7, with 7 nucleotides matching TRBD1. The V gene end was trimmed by 1 base and the J gene end by 1 base; junction bases not matched to a gene: 4. The CDR3 spans 15 residues. Germline CDR1 reads LGHDT; CDR2 reads YNNKEL (reference sequence). The CDR3 DNA follows: TGTGCCAGCAGCCAAGTGCCAGGGGGATCCTACGAGCAGTACTTC. Its protein is CASSQVPGGSYEQYF.

The J gene is TRBJ2-7, the V gene TRBV7-2; 11 bases are shared with TRBD2. The CDR3 loop spans 17 amino acids. Germline CDR1 and CDR2: SGHTA and FQGNSA. V lost 2 bases, J lost 1 base, and 7 bases stayed unmatched. Here the CDR3 DNA reads TGTGCCAGCAGCTTACCGACTAGCGGGAATAAATCCTACGAGCAGTACTTC. Translated: CASSLPTSGNKSYEQYF.

In this sample, this clonotype turned up a few times. The CDR3 DNA reads TGCTCATGGAGGGGCCTCTATGGATATGAGCAGTTCTTC. Protein sequence: CSWRGLYGYEQFF. The V and J genes are TRBV20-1 and TRBJ2-1; a weak D match, TRBD2 (6 bases). Per germline, CDR1 DFQATT and CDR2 SNEGSKA (reference sequence). The CDR3 is 13 amino acids.

This clonotype has just a few counts. V usage is TRBV12-3 or TRBV12-4 and J usage is TRBJ2-7; D gene ambiguous. V lost 1 base to trimming and J lost 4 bases, with 8 bases between them. This CDR3 region has 13 residues. The CDR3 nucleotides read TGTGCCAGCAGTTTAGTGATGGGGTACGAGCAGTACTTC. Translation gives CASSLVMGYEQYF.

The V call is TRBV10-3, the J call TRBJ2-1; no clear D. Germline-derived CDR1 and CDR2 are ENHRY and SYGVKD. The CDR3 extends over 16 amino acids. The V end lost 5 bases, the J end lost 0 bases, and 14 bases lay between the germline ends. The CDR3 loop reads CAISSLGSGSYNEQFF. CDR3 coding DNA: TGTGCCATCAGTTCCTTGGGGTCCGGCTCCTACAATGAGCAGTTCTTC.

This clonotype was seen a handful of times. This chain joins TRBV10-3 and TRBJ2-1; possible D gene TRBD1, 5 bases. The CDR3 covers 15 residues. The germline V and J ends were trimmed by 5 bases and 3 bases, with 14 bases remaining between them. In germline, CDR1 is ENHRY, CDR2 SYGVKD. CDR3: CAISRRELGYNEQFF. CDR3 DNA sequence: TGTGCCATCAGTCGCAGGGAATTGGGCTACAATGAGCAGTTCTTC.